These 4 T cell receptor beta chains share one sample of origin, sequenced in a study of OX40 agonist ivuxolimab in advanced cancers. Data came from immunoSEQ multiplex PCR; TCRdb stores just in-frame clones and leaves some out. The sample lists about 50,000 clones, around 84% occurring once. Sequencing was performed on CD4+ or CD8+ T cells sorted from blood, taken in a trial of the OX40 agonist ivuxolimab. These receptors were collected from an adult with an advanced solid tumor such as melanoma, head and neck, liver or kidney cancer.

The chain joins TRBV7-6 to TRBJ1-5; D unclear. Germline V gene sequence: CDR1 SGHVS, CDR2 FNYEAQ. The CDR3 loop spans 12 amino acids. Trimming pared 3 bases from V and 7 bases from J, leaving 7 bases between. The CDR3 protein is CASSFPGQPQHF. The CDR3 DNA is TGTGCCAGCAGCTTCCCGGGACAGCCCCAGCATTTT.

The chain combines TRBV7-9 with TRBJ1-2; no firm D call. V lost 1 base and J 4 bases, leaving 13 bases between the germline ends. CDR3 size: 15 residues. Germline-derived CDR1 and CDR2 are SEHNR and FQNEAQ (reference sequence). CDR3 residues: CASSLGKGTVYGYTF. The CDR3 DNA reads TGTGCCAGCAGCTTAGGGAAGGGTACGGTCTATGGCTACACCTTC.

The CDR3 sequence is CASSVSYMTSGGPNRYEQYF. CDR3 DNA: TGCGCCAGCAGCGTATCCTACATGACTAGCGGGGGGCCCAACCGCTACGAGCAGTACTTC. This sequence joins TRBV5-1 and TRBJ2-7; the match to TRBD2 covers 13 bases. The CDR3 spans 20 residues. The J segment lost 3 bases and the V segment lost 4 bases, leaving 19 bases of the junction unmatched. Germline lookup yields CDR1 SGHRS and CDR2 YFSETQ.

This chain links TRBV7-9 with TRBJ2-7; D is possibly TRBD1 or TRBD2 (5 bases each). The CDR3 spans 15 residues. The V end lost 1 base, the J end lost 0 bases, and 10 bases lay between the germline ends. Germline loops: CDR1 SEHNR, CDR2 FQNEAQ (reference sequence). This chain's CDR3 is CASSLEGRPSYEQYF. The DNA of the CDR3 is TGTGCCAGCAGCTTAGAGGGACGGCCCTCCTACGAGCAGTACTTC.